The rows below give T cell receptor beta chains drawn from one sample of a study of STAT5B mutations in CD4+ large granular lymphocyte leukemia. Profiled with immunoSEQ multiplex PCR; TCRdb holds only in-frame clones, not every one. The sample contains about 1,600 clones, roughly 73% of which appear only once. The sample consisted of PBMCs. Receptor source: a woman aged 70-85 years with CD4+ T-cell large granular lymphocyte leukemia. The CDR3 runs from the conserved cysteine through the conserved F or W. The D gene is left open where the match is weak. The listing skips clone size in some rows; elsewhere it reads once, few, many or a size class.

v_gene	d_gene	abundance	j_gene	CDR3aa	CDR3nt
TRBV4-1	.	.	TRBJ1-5	CASSQGGTVSNQPQHF	TGCGCCAGCAGCCAAGGAGGGACGGTTAGCAATCAGCCCCAGCATTTT
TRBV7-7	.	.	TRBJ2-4	CASFRRVQIAKNIQYF	TGTGCTAGCTTCCGGAGGGTCCAAATAGCCAAAAACATTCAGTACTTC
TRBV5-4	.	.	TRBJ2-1	CASSSLGAVSYNEQFF	TGTGCCAGCAGCTCGCTCGGGGCGGTCTCCTACAATGAGCAGTTCTTC
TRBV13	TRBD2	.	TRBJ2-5	CASRHRGRGVQETQYF	TGTGCCAGCAGACACCGAGGGCGGGGGGTCCAAGAGACCCAGTACTTC
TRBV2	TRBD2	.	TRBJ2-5	CASTSQRTSGGETQYF	TGTGCCAGCACTTCCCAAAGGACTAGCGGGGGAGAGACCCAGTACTTC
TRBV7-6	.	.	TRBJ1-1	CASSSGTGQPNTEAFF	TGTGCCAGCAGCTCCGGAACGGGCCAGCCGAACACTGAAGCTTTCTTT
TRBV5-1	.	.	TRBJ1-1	CASSLDVTRGFF	TGCGCCAGCAGCTTGGATGTTACCAGGGGTTTCTTT
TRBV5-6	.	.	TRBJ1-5	CASSYLTSNQPQHF	TGTGCCAGCAGCTACCTGACAAGCAATCAGCCCCAGCATTTT
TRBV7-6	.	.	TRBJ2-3	CASSPGGTQSHTQYF	TGTGCCAGCAGCCCAGGCGGGACCCAAAGCCATACGCAGTATTTT
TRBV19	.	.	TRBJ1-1	CASSPAGLNTEAFF	TGTGCCAGTAGCCCGGCGGGGCTGAACACTGAAGCTTTCTTT
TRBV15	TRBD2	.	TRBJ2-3	CATSRGGLAGVGDTQYF	TGTGCCACCAGCAGAGGGGGGTTAGCGGGAGTGGGGGATACGCAGTATTTT
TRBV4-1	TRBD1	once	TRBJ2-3	CASSPRGMLPDTQYF	TGCGCCAGCAGCCCCAGGGGGATGCTCCCAGATACGCAGTATTTT